The rows below give T cell receptor beta chains drawn from one sample of a study of blood T cell repertoires in COVID-19. The protocol was immunoSEQ multiplex PCR, while the TCRdb copy is restricted to in-frame clones and leaves out a portion. The table has about 250,000 clones, 70% to 90% seen once. The sequencing sample was made of peripheral blood. These receptors came from a young man with active or convalescent COVID-19. The CDR3 runs from the conserved cysteine through the conserved F or W. Each record gives: V gene, J gene, CDR3 protein.

V gene: TRBV6-5; J gene: TRBJ2-5; CDR3 protein: CASSYGQGYQETQYF
V gene: TRBV5-4; J gene: TRBJ1-3; CDR3 protein: CASSTSGQGPSGNTIYF
V gene: TRBV7-3; J gene: TRBJ2-1; CDR3 protein: CASGQGFHNEQFF
V gene: TRBV7-2; J gene: TRBJ2-5; CDR3 protein: CASSYQGALQETQYF
V gene: TRBV5-5; J gene: TRBJ2-3; CDR3 protein: CASSPRDTDTQYF
V gene: TRBV29-1; J gene: TRBJ1-5; CDR3 protein: CSVGGTDQPQHF
V gene: TRBV30; J gene: TRBJ2-7; CDR3 protein: CAWRRLAAYEQYF
V gene: TRBV2; J gene: TRBJ2-1; CDR3 protein: CASKVGSGRTRSYNEQFF
V gene: TRBV5-1; J gene: TRBJ1-1; CDR3 protein: CASSFQNTEAFF
V gene: TRBV27; J gene: TRBJ2-7; CDR3 protein: CASSFSGGSYEQYF
V gene: TRBV27; J gene: TRBJ1-2; CDR3 protein: CASSFLRTGGNGYTF
V gene: TRBV7-2; J gene: TRBJ1-2; CDR3 protein: CASSLVGRERVRGYTF
V gene: TRBV27; J gene: TRBJ1-1; CDR3 protein: CASSLSKRTGNLAEAFF
V gene: TRBV5-1; J gene: TRBJ2-7; CDR3 protein: CASSIPTSGYEQYF
V gene: TRBV19; J gene: TRBJ1-2; CDR3 protein: CASRETGDYGYTF
V gene: TRBV9; J gene: TRBJ2-5; CDR3 protein: CASSARGYQETQYF
V gene: TRBV7-8; J gene: TRBJ2-6; CDR3 protein: CASSFSVETGANVLTF
V gene: TRBV11-1; J gene: TRBJ2-1; CDR3 protein: CASSPGLAGGNEQFF
V gene: TRBV5-4; J gene: TRBJ1-1; CDR3 protein: CASTKGGTSTEAFF
V gene: TRBV28; J gene: TRBJ1-1; CDR3 protein: CASSPLRLSYPEAFF
V gene: TRBV6-5; J gene: TRBJ1-2; CDR3 protein: CASNGGTMVGYTF
V gene: TRBV5-5; J gene: TRBJ1-2; CDR3 protein: CASSLAGDNNYGYTF
V gene: TRBV7-3; J gene: TRBJ2-2; CDR3 protein: CASSLLAGELFF
V gene: TRBV18; J gene: TRBJ1-1; CDR3 protein: CASSPPPGSTEAFF
V gene: TRBV6-5; J gene: TRBJ2-1; CDR3 protein: CASTLGSGGRNEQFF
V gene: TRBV4-1; J gene: TRBJ1-4; CDR3 protein: CASSQDLGAGNEKLFF
V gene: TRBV14; J gene: TRBJ2-1; CDR3 protein: CASSHVRDRASNEQFF
V gene: TRBV7-9; J gene: TRBJ1-2; CDR3 protein: CASSSGYGYTF
V gene: TRBV3-1/TRBV3-2; J gene: TRBJ2-1; CDR3 protein: CASSPGLGTGEQFF
V gene: TRBV6-2/TRBV6-3; J gene: TRBJ1-4; CDR3 protein: CASSPAGELFF
V gene: TRBV7-2; J gene: TRBJ2-1; CDR3 protein: CASSFSNSYNEQFF
V gene: TRBV6-2/TRBV6-3; J gene: TRBJ1-2; CDR3 protein: CASSLSGAVLVLEEGYTF
V gene: TRBV19; J gene: TRBJ2-1; CDR3 protein: CASSKTSGSLNEQFF
V gene: TRBV6-6; J gene: TRBJ1-2; CDR3 protein: CASSTPRGRSNGYTF
V gene: TRBV4-3; J gene: TRBJ1-1; CDR3 protein: CASSQAGQGIAEAFF
V gene: TRBV7-9; J gene: TRBJ2-7; CDR3 protein: CASSSDRNIYEQYF
V gene: TRBV27; J gene: TRBJ2-2; CDR3 protein: CASFERGATGELFF
V gene: TRBV30; J gene: TRBJ2-7; CDR3 protein: CAWSVGDLNYEQYF
V gene: TRBV7-6; J gene: TRBJ1-3; CDR3 protein: CASSLDSPGYSGNTIYF
V gene: TRBV28; J gene: TRBJ1-2; CDR3 protein: CASSLTLATGGDYGYTF
V gene: TRBV4-2; J gene: TRBJ1-2; CDR3 protein: CASSQRATDGYGYTF
V gene: TRBV19; J gene: TRBJ1-6; CDR3 protein: CASSTRAGNSPLHF
V gene: TRBV7-3; J gene: TRBJ1-5; CDR3 protein: CASSSRTGTDQPQHF
V gene: TRBV6-7; J gene: TRBJ2-7; CDR3 protein: CASSYITFTSGCSVGPRLREQYF
V gene: TRBV28; J gene: TRBJ1-5; CDR3 protein: CASSLMSGSSNQPQHF
V gene: TRBV9; J gene: TRBJ1-2; CDR3 protein: CASSDLGQGNYGYTF